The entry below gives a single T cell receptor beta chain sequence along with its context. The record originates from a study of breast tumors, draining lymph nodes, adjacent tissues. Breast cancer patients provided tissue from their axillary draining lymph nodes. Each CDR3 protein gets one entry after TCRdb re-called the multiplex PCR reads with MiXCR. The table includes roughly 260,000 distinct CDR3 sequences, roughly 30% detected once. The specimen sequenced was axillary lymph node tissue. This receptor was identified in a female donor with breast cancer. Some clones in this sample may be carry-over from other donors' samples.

The CDR3 loop reads CASSLNPIGLIIWELFF. The DNA for the CDR3 is TGTGCCAGCAGCTTAAACCCAATCGGACTAATTATCTGGGAGCTGTTTTTT. The rearrangement uses TRBV11-2 and TRBJ2-2; D may be TRBD2 (6 bases). Germline V gene data show CDR1 as SGHAT and CDR2 as FQNNGV. CDR3 length: 17 residues. With 2 bases removed from V and 9 bases from J, the gap between germline ends came to 22 bases.